This note documents a single T cell receptor beta chain sequence. Produced via immunoSEQ multiplex PCR; TCRdb's table is partial and in-frame only. The table lists some 78,000 clones, 89% of them singletons, with about 5.8% in the top ten. This sample is part of a study of radiation and T cells in renal cell carcinoma. CDR1 is SGHNT, CDR2 YYREEE, per germline (reference sequence). This CDR3 has 13 residues. Deletions cut 0 bases from V and 5 bases from J, with 8 bases between. Specified time point: blood 4 weeks post-SBRT, at nephrectomy. The treatment was: 15 Gy SBRT to primary tumor, nephrectomy 4 weeks later.

The sequences come from blood, collected from a patient whose treatment included radiotherapy and nephrectomy. The genes are TRBV5-4 and TRBJ1-1, with TRBD1 as a possible D gene (5 bases). This TCR was sampled from a woman in her seventies with renal cell carcinoma. In DNA, the CDR3 is TGTGCCAGCAGCTTGGCCTGGGGGACTGAAGCTTTCTTT. Translation gives CASSLAWGTEAFF. The full variable domain, completed using reference TRBV5-4 and TRBJ1-1, is ETGVTQSPTHLIKTRGQQVTLRCSSQSGHNTVSWYQQALGQGPQFIFQYYREEENGRGNFPPRFSGLQFPNYSSELNVNALELDDSALYLCASSLAWGTEAFFGQGTRLTVV.